Listed here is a single T cell receptor beta chain. The data are from a study of blood T cell repertoires in COVID-19. Background on the study: From the United States, Italy and Spain came samples of acute and convalescent COVID-19. PBMCs, B-cell-depleted T cells, or T cells provided the cDNA or gDNA that made up the material.

Trimming cost V 0 bases and J 6 bases, with 14 bases left between them. The V gene's germline CDR1 is MGHRA and CDR2 YSYEKL. The CDR3 has 15 residues. In the original workflow: For nucleated cells, counts were estimated from reference gene primer amplification. Clones were read by immunoSEQ multiplex PCR, and TCRdb kept only the in-frame ones, dropping some. V and J calls and clone size are copied from that table; D and trimming were computed from the DNA. The repertoire holds tens of thousands of clones, with about nine tenths as singletons. The V call is TRBV4-1, the J call TRBJ1-1, with D possibly being TRBD1 (6 bases). This clonotype originated in a woman between 65 and 79 years old with acute or convalescent COVID-19. The sample consisted of peripheral blood. CDR3 in DNA: TGCGCCAGCAGCCAAGATGACAGGCCGCCGGCTGAAGCTTTCTTT. Protein product: CASSQDDRPPAEAFF.